This T cell receptor beta chain stems from a study of regulatory T cells in long-lasting Graves disease. CDR1 is GTSNPN and CDR2 is SVGIG in the germline V gene (reference sequence). V was pared by 3 bases and J by 1 base, with 2 bases of the junction left unmatched. The length of the CDR3 is 16 residues. For TCR beta, libraries came from iRepertoire HTBI primers and Arm-PCR of CDR3 regions. TCRdb reprocessed the multiplex PCR reads via MiXCR and lists one record per CDR3 protein. The repertoire includes 420,000 or so distinct CDR3 sequences, roughly a quarter of them detected once, and about a quarter sits in the top ten. The time point here: persistent/refractory GD, antithyroid drugs over 5 years with positive TRAb. Researchers made the TCR library from RNA that was extracted from PBMCs. This clonotype turned up a few times.

This chain connects TRBV30 to TRBJ2-5, with 16 nucleotides matching TRBD2. The source material was peripheral blood mononuclear cells (PBMCs), sampled when the disease was refractory, from a patient treated with antithyroid drugs. This TCR was recovered from a female donor with Graves disease. CDR3 region: CAWSGTSGRAQETQYF. CDR3 DNA sequence: TGTGCCTGGAGCGGGACTAGCGGGAGGGCCCAAGAGACCCAGTACTTC.